This T cell receptor (beta chain) is from a study of blood T cell repertoires in COVID-19. Participant-given clinical history determined each cohort assignment. Study processing details: Reference gene primer amplification gave estimated nucleated cell counts. Sequencing used immunoSEQ multiplex PCR; TCRdb keeps in-frame clones, though not all of them. That table supplies the V and J calls and clone size; D and trimming were determined from the DNA. This table has over 400,000 clones, roughly nine tenths appearing once. This clonotype originated in a woman aged 55-75 years who had recovered from COVID-19. The sequencing sample was made of PBMCs or T cells enriched from blood (not recorded which).

CDR3 nucleotide sequence: TGTGCCAGCTCATCCCCGGGACTAGCGGGAGGTGGCAATGAGCAGTTCTTC. It is translated as CASSSPGLAGGGNEQFF. The rearrangement joins TRBV18 to TRBJ2-1; 15 positions match TRBD2. This CDR3 contains 17 residues. Germline-derived CDR1 and CDR2 are KGHSH and LQKENI. The J segment lost 6 bases and the V segment lost 5 bases, leaving 8 bases of the junction unmatched.